This T cell receptor (beta chain) was obtained from a study of T-cell memory formation after mild COVID-19. This clonotype has at least ten counts. What it binds is not known. Study observations and caveats: Contracting CD4+ clones sat mainly in CM and EM; CD8+ in EMRA. CD4/CD8 balance characterized clones contracting day 15 to 85, and CD4+ skew characterized later expanders.

CDR1 is SEHNR, CDR2 FQNEAQ, per germline (reference sequence). The CDR3 consists of 15 residues. Trimming took 1 base from V and 4 from J, leaving 13 bases between them. TCRdb independently ran MiXCR on the 5' RACE reads; one entry per CDR3 protein. The sample contains hundreds of thousands of distinct CDR3 sequences, 20% to 25% of which appear only once. The receptor was isolated from an adult woman who had mild COVID-19 (a few samples of this study predate the infection). Cell type and time point are not known. This rearrangement joins TRBV7-9 to TRBJ1-1; D perhaps matches TRBD1 (5 bases). Input material: PBMCs or a T cell subset sorted from them (not recorded which). The CDR3 loop is CASSLGRGISTEAFF. In DNA form, the CDR3 reads TGTGCCAGCAGCTTAGGGAGGGGAATAAGCACTGAAGCTTTCTTT.